This is a list of T cell receptor beta chains from one sample in a study of regulatory T cells in long-lasting Graves disease. TCRdb processed the multiplex PCR reads anew with MiXCR; each CDR3 protein has one entry. The sample has about 470,000 distinct CDR3 sequences; about 22% are singletons. This material consisted of peripheral blood mononuclear cells (PBMCs), taken when the disease was refractory, from a patient treated with antithyroid drugs. These receptors originate from a female donor with Graves disease. Each CDR3 is given with its conserved first and last residue. A D gene is named only where the DNA matches it firmly. Only some rows state a clone size, as once, few, many or a class for expanded clones.

>TRBV6-1|TRBJ1-4|.|many
CASPEGGGLNEKLFF
TGTGCCAGCCCTGAAGGGGGGGGGCTTAATGAAAAACTGTTTTTT
>TRBV6-5|TRBJ2-7|.|many
CASSYSGAWDEQYF
TGTGCCAGCAGTTACTCGGGGGCTTGGGACGAGCAGTACTTC
>TRBV5-1|TRBJ2-7|.|.
CARRKGSNTEADAVSYEQYF
TGCGCCAGACGAAAGGGCAGCAATACTGAGGCCGACGCAGTCTCCTACGAGCAGTACTTC
>TRBV7-3|TRBJ2-7|TRBD2|many
CASSLGTSGDYEQYF
TGTGCCAGCAGCCTAGGGACTAGCGGGGACTACGAGCAGTACTTC
>TRBV30|TRBJ1-2|.|many
CAWRRPVYGYTF
TGTGCCTGGAGGCGCCCGGTCTATGGCTACACCTTC
>TRBV10-3|TRBJ2-2|.|.
CAINPGLNTGELFF
TGTGCCATCAACCCGGGGCTAAACACCGGGGAGCTGTTTTTT
>TRBV6-1|TRBJ1-2|.|few
CASRPGFGYTF
TGTGCCAGCAGACCCGGGTTTGGCTACACCTTC
>TRBV3-1|TRBJ2-5|.|.
CASSSSGETRYF
TGTGCCAGCAGTTCCTCCGGGGAGACCCGGTACTTC
>TRBV3-1|TRBJ2-5|.|many
CASSPDIIGEWETQYF
TGTGCCAGCAGCCCGGATATCATCGGGGAGTGGGAGACCCAGTACTTC
>TRBV15|TRBJ2-7|.|few
CATSSRGYEQYF
TGTGCCACCAGCAGCAGGGGCTACGAGCAGTACTTC
>TRBV28|TRBJ2-7|TRBD2|many
CATTSGGEHSYEQYF
TGTGCCACCACGAGCGGGGGGGAGCACTCCTACGAGCAGTACTTC
>TRBV6-2/TRBV6-3|TRBJ2-7|TRBD2|.
CASRPGLAGGNAYEQYF
TGTGCCAGCAGACCCGGACTAGCGGGAGGGAACGCCTACGAGCAGTACTTC
>TRBV7-9|TRBJ2-7|TRBD1|.
CASSDTGESTYEQYF
TGTGCCAGCAGCGACACAGGGGAATCTACCTACGAGCAGTACTTC
>TRBV27|TRBJ1-6|.|many
CASRPGGLDNSPLHF
TGTGCCAGCAGGCCCGGGGGGCTAGATAATTCACCCCTCCACTTT
>TRBV28|TRBJ1-2|.|many
CASSLPFGMYGYTF
TGTGCCAGCAGTTTACCATTTGGGATGTATGGCTACACCTTC
>TRBV27|TRBJ2-1|TRBD2|few
CASSSWTSGGGDEQFF
TGTGCCAGCAGTTCCTGGACTAGCGGGGGGGGCGATGAGCAGTTCTTC
>TRBV7-9|TRBJ1-1|.|many
CASSLVRGRDTEAFF
TGTGCCAGCAGCTTAGTGCGGGGGCGCGACACTGAAGCTTTCTTT
>TRBV20-1|TRBJ1-6|.|few
CSARESYNSPLHF
TGCAGTGCGAGAGAATCCTATAATTCACCCCTCCACTTT
>TRBV30|TRBJ1-1|.|many
CAWSRARNTEAFF
TGTGCCTGGAGTCGGGCCCGAAACACTGAAGCTTTCTTT
>TRBV4-2|TRBJ2-5|.|few
CASSQEVGGVIETQYF
TGTGCCAGCAGCCAAGAAGTAGGGGGGGTAATAGAGACCCAGTACTTC
>TRBV20-1|TRBJ2-7|TRBD1|many
CSARKTGLYEQYF
TGCAGTGCTAGAAAGACAGGGTTGTACGAGCAGTACTTC
>TRBV5-4|TRBJ2-7|TRBD2|.
CASSLLSSGGHEQYF
TGTGCCAGCAGCTTGTTGTCTAGCGGGGGTCACGAGCAGTACTTC
>TRBV28|TRBJ2-7|TRBD1|many
CASSSSGTGGNYEQYF
TGTGCCAGCAGTTCGTCCGGGACAGGGGGAAACTACGAGCAGTACTTC
>TRBV11-1|TRBJ1-3|.|.
CASSPNWSGLSGNTIYF
TGTGCCAGCAGCCCGAACTGGTCGGGGCTCTCTGGAAACACCATATATTTT
>TRBV7-8|TRBJ2-3|TRBD2|.
CASSLFGGRVDTQYF
TGTGCCAGCAGCTTATTCGGCGGGAGAGTAGATACGCAGTATTTT
>TRBV29-1|TRBJ2-7|TRBD1|.
CSVEGIQGEQYF
TGCAGCGTTGAAGGGATACAGGGGGAGCAGTACTTC
>TRBV28|TRBJ2-1|TRBD2|few
CAVDAGGSYNEQFF
TGTGCAGTTGATGCGGGAGGCTCCTACAATGAGCAGTTCTTC
>TRBV3-1|TRBJ1-4|TRBD1|once
CASSQDRSPGGGFEKLFF
TGTGCCAGCAGCCAAGACCGCTCCCCGGGAGGGGGCTTCGAAAAACTGTTTTTT
>TRBV19|TRBJ1-1|.|.
CATFGGTEAFF
TGTGCCACCTTCGGGGGAACTGAAGCTTTCTTT
>TRBV6-1|TRBJ1-5|TRBD1|many
CASSGDRGNQPQHF
TGTGCCAGCAGTGGCGACAGGGGCAATCAGCCCCAGCATTTT
>TRBV28|TRBJ2-5|.|many
CASTNQETQYF
TGTGCCAGCACAAACCAAGAGACCCAGTACTTC
>TRBV5-1|TRBJ1-6|.|many
CASSLSGISLEPLHF
TGCGCCAGCAGCCTTTCAGGGATTTCCCTAGAACCCCTCCACTTT
>TRBV2|TRBJ1-5|.|many
CASSEKGVLGSNQPQHF
TGTGCCAGCAGTGAAAAGGGCGTCCTAGGTAGCAATCAGCCCCAGCATTTT
>TRBV7-8|TRBJ1-2|.|many
CASSLGGTQGYGYTF
TGTGCCAGCAGCTTAGGTGGGACACAGGGTTATGGCTACACCTTC
>TRBV7-2|TRBJ1-2|.|few
CASSSRGRVYGYTF
TGTGCCAGCAGCTCGCGGGGGCGGGTCTATGGCTACACCTTC
>TRBV6-5|TRBJ1-6|.|.
CASSYGFARNSPLHF
TGTGCCAGCAGTTACGGTTTTGCCAGGAATTCACCCCTCCACTTT
>TRBV20-1|TRBJ1-1|.|many
CSARRDWYTEAFF
TGCAGTGCTAGGAGGGACTGGTACACTGAAGCTTTCTTT
>TRBV29-1|TRBJ1-1|TRBD1|many
CSVKGQGYLEAFF
TGCAGCGTGAAAGGACAGGGATATCTTGAAGCTTTCTTT
>TRBV4-1|TRBJ1-2|.|few
CASSQDLRGIGNYGYTF
TGCGCCAGCAGCCAAGATCTAAGGGGTATCGGTAACTATGGCTACACCTTC
>TRBV29-1|TRBJ2-5|.|.
CSGSLQETQYF
TGCTCAGGCAGTTTACAAGAGACCCAGTACTTC
>TRBV28|TRBJ2-2|.|.
CASSFASNTGELFF
TGTGCCAGCAGTTTCGCGTCGAACACCGGGGAGCTGTTTTTT
>TRBV10-3|TRBJ1-1|.|few
CATVTPGRSSTEAFF
TGTGCCACCGTTACTCCAGGGCGATCGAGCACTGAAGCTTTCTTT
>TRBV18|TRBJ2-4|.|many
CASSPYTGKNIQYF
TGTGCCAGCTCACCTTACACGGGCAAAAACATTCAGTACTTC
>TRBV6-9|TRBJ2-3|TRBD1|.
CASSYVTGTGGTDTQYF
TGTGCCAGCAGTTACGTTACCGGGACAGGGGGCACAGATACGCAGTATTTT
>TRBV2|TRBJ2-2|TRBD1|.
CASSTQGANTGELFF
TGTGCCAGCAGTACACAGGGGGCTAACACCGGGGAGCTGTTTTTT